Listed below are T cell receptor beta chains from one sample, sequenced in a study of cytomegalovirus exposure and HLA in healthy donors. Profiled with immunoSEQ multiplex PCR; TCRdb holds only in-frame clones, not every one. This table has 150,000 to 200,000 clones, around 84% appearing once. Sequencing was done on a sample of PBMCs. Receptor source: a woman aged 18 to 35 in good health and CMV-seronegative. Each CDR3 is given with its conserved first and last residue. The D gene is left open where the match is weak. Clone size is given for some rows only: seen once, a few or many times, or a class if the clone is expanded.

j_call v_call clone_size d_call cdr3_aa cdr3_nt
TRBJ2-1 TRBV6-1 . TRBD1 CASSPGTGTHNEQFF TGTGCCAGCAGCCCCGGGACAGGGACCCACAATGAGCAGTTCTTC
TRBJ2-7 TRBV6-5 few TRBD1 CASSYSRGGAVYEQYF TGTGCCAGCAGTTACTCGAGAGGGGGCGCGGTCTACGAGCAGTACTTC
TRBJ1-2 TRBV6-5 . . CASSYSSGAPYGYTF TGTGCCAGCAGTTACTCGTCAGGTGCACCCTATGGCTACACCTTC
TRBJ2-3 TRBV6-1 medium-sized TRBD2 CASSGLLAGGDDTQYF TGTGCCAGCAGTGGGTTACTAGCGGGGGGGGACGATACGCAGTATTTT
TRBJ1-2 TRBV6-5 . . CASSYGRTYGYTF TGTGCCAGCAGTTACGGGAGGACCTATGGCTACACCTTC
TRBJ1-2 TRBV7-9 few TRBD1 CASSLLRDRGQSYTF TGTGCCAGCAGCTTACTCCGGGACAGGGGACAGAGCTACACCTTC
TRBJ2-7 TRBV10-1 . TRBD1 CASGTDQSYEQYF TGCGCCAGCGGGACAGATCAATCCTACGAGCAGTACTTC
TRBJ1-2 TRBV5-1 . . CASSPDTYGYTF TGCGCCAGCAGTCCGGACACCTATGGCTACACCTTC
TRBJ1-6 TRBV6-1 . TRBD1 CASSEARGRGKTVYNSPLHF TGTGCCAGCAGTGAAGCAAGGGGGCGAGGCAAAACGGTCTATAATTCACCCCTCCACTTT
TRBJ1-1 TRBV4-1 . . CASSHPRNTEAFF TGCGCCAGCAGCCACCCTCGGAACACTGAAGCTTTCTTT
TRBJ1-6 TRBV5-6 . . CASSLGGSGSPLHF TGTGCCAGCAGCTTGGGGGGCTCTGGTTCACCCCTCCACTTT
TRBJ1-1 TRBV6-6 . . CASSYRTGYTEAFF TGTGCCAGCAGTTACCGAACAGGGTACACTGAAGCTTTCTTT
TRBJ2-3 TRBV5-1 . TRBD2 CASSLAWVTAGAPADTQYF TGCGCCAGCAGCTTGGCCTGGGTGACAGCGGGGGCTCCGGCGGATACGCAGTATTTT
TRBJ2-7 TRBV6-5 few . CASSSPGGKPYEQYF TGTGCCAGCAGTTCCCCAGGCGGGAAACCCTACGAGCAGTACTTC
TRBJ1-5 TRBV5-6 . . CASSLGGLSNQPQHF TGTGCCAGCAGCTTGGGGGGCTTGAGCAATCAGCCCCAGCATTTT
TRBJ2-3 TRBV18 . . CASSPYTDTQYF TGTGCCAGCTCACCTTACACAGATACGCAGTATTTT
TRBJ2-7 TRBV11-3 . TRBD1 CASSFGTGRYEQYF TGTGCCAGCAGCTTTGGGACAGGACGCTACGAGCAGTACTTC
TRBJ2-7 TRBV5-8 . . CASSRGNSYEQYF TGTGCCAGCAGCCGGGGGAACTCCTACGAGCAGTACTTC
TRBJ2-5 TRBV21-1 . . CASRVSGRAKETQYF TGTGCCAGCAGGGTTAGCGGGAGAGCCAAAGAGACCCAGTACTTC
TRBJ2-2 TRBV6-5 few . CASRPGGLTTGELFF TGTGCCAGCAGACCCGGGGGTCTTACGACCGGGGAGCTGTTTTTT
TRBJ2-1 TRBV4-3 . TRBD1 CASSQVFGTDYNEQFF TGCGCCAGCAGCCAAGTATTCGGGACAGACTACAATGAGCAGTTCTTC
TRBJ1-5 TRBV7-2 once . CASRRTGGSHFNQPQHF TGTGCCAGCAGGAGGACCGGGGGTTCACACTTCAATCAGCCCCAGCATTTT
TRBJ1-5 TRBV28 once . CASSLEIAENQPQHF TGTGCCAGCAGTTTAGAGATAGCAGAAAATCAGCCCCAGCATTTT
TRBJ1-2 TRBV29-1 . TRBD1 CSVTLDRGYGYTF TGCAGCGTTACTCTGGACAGGGGGTATGGCTACACCTTC
TRBJ2-7 TRBV5-4 . TRBD2 CASSPPGGTYEQYF TGTGCCAGCAGCCCGCCGGGGGGGACCTACGAGCAGTACTTC
TRBJ1-1 TRBV29-1 . TRBD1 CGGAGGYHTEAFF TGCGGGGGCGCAGGGGGTTATCACACTGAAGCTTTCTTT
TRBJ1-1 TRBV7-9 . . CSSSLGSLTKNRAFF TGTTCCAGCAGCTTAGGTTCTCTTACCAAAAATCGGGCTTTCTTT
TRBJ2-2 TRBV29-1 . . CSVRLPGLGVVNTGELFF TGCAGCGTTCGACTGCCGGGACTGGGAGTAGTCAACACCGGGGAGCTGTTTTTT
TRBJ1-5 TRBV19 . . CASATIDNQPQHF TGTGCCAGCGCTACGATCGACAATCAGCCCCAGCATTTT
TRBJ2-5 TRBV7-8 . . CASSLGGGAGGETQYF TGTGCCAGCAGCTTAGGCGGAGGGGCTGGGGGAGAGACCCAGTACTTC
TRBJ2-3 TRBV19 . . CASSVQGRDTQYF TGTGCCAGTAGTGTACAGGGACGGGATACGCAGTATTTT
TRBJ2-3 TRBV9 . . CASTLGGDPTDTQYF TGTGCCAGCACCCTTGGCGGGGACCCCACAGATACGCAGTATTTT
TRBJ1-5 TRBV9 . . CASSVDGGSNQPQHF TGTGCCAGCAGCGTAGACGGGGGTAGCAATCAGCCCCAGCATTTT
TRBJ2-7 TRBV10-3 . TRBD1 CAISGTVSYEQYF TGTGCCATCTCCGGGACAGTGTCCTACGAGCAGTACTTC
TRBJ1-2 TRBV29-1 once . CSVVGGSYGYTF TGCAGCGTTGTAGGAGGGTCCTATGGCTACACCTTC
TRBJ1-2 TRBV6-1 . . CASSEAGKLGGYTF TGTGCCAGCAGTGAAGCCGGGAAATTGGGTGGCTACACCTTC
TRBJ2-5 TRBV2 once TRBD1 CASRTGVGQETQYF TGTGCCAGCAGAACAGGGGTGGGACAAGAGACCCAGTACTTC
TRBJ1-1 TRBV2 . . CASSLEGEAFF TGTGCCAGCAGCCTAGAGGGTGAAGCTTTCTTT
TRBJ1-2 TRBV5-1 . . CASGREEGYTF TGCGCCAGCGGGCGGGAGGAAGGCTACACCTTC
TRBJ1-1 TRBV4-2 . . CASSQTPGHDATEAFF TGTGCCAGCAGCCAAACTCCGGGACACGATGCAACTGAAGCTTTCTTT
TRBJ2-3 TRBV7-9 . TRBD2 CASLASGREDTQYF TGTGCCAGCCTGGCTAGCGGGAGAGAAGATACGCAGTATTTT
TRBJ1-1 TRBV6-1 . . CASSVGTSILAFF TGTGCCAGCAGTGTCGGGACATCAATCCTAGCTTTCTTT
TRBJ2-7 TRBV4-1 . TRBD1 CASSQGIPGQVYEQYF TGCGCCAGCAGCCAGGGAATACCGGGACAGGTCTACGAGCAGTACTTC
TRBJ2-3 TRBV11-2 . . CASSRRQLRADTQYF TGTGCCAGCAGCCGGCGGCAACTCAGGGCAGATACGCAGTATTTT
TRBJ1-2 TRBV28 . TRBD1 CASSKAGGLGGYTF TGTGCCAGCAGTAAAGCAGGGGGCTTAGGGGGCTACACCTTC
TRBJ2-7 TRBV6-5 . TRBD1 CASSYWQGVYEQYF TGTGCCAGCAGTTACTGGCAGGGGGTCTACGAGCAGTACTTC
TRBJ1-3 TRBV6-5 . TRBD1 CASRARDSLGNTIYF TGTGCCAGCAGGGCGAGGGACAGCCTAGGAAACACCATATATTTT
TRBJ1-3 TRBV5-1 . TRBD1 CASSSNRGGNTIYF TGCGCCAGCAGCTCGAACAGGGGGGGAAACACCATATATTTT
TRBJ2-2 TRBV10-3 . TRBD1 CAISESTGAGELFF TGTGCCATCAGTGAGTCGACAGGGGCCGGGGAGCTGTTTTTT
TRBJ1-1 TRBV5-1 . . CASSLAGVVSTEAFF TGCGCCAGCAGCTTGGCCGGGGTAGTTAGCACTGAAGCTTTCTTT
TRBJ1-5 TRBV30 . . CAWSTGYQPQHF TGTGCCTGGAGTACGGGGTATCAGCCCCAGCATTTT
TRBJ2-3 TRBV27 . TRBD1 CASSPSGGSITDTQYF TGTGCCAGCAGTCCCTCAGGGGGAAGTATCACAGATACGCAGTATTTT
TRBJ2-1 TRBV7-7 . . CASSDAGEGYNEQFF TGTGCTAGCAGCGATGCAGGGGAAGGTTACAATGAGCAGTTCTTC
TRBJ2-7 TRBV4-3 . . CASSQGTNSIYEQYF TGCGCCAGCAGCCAAGGGACTAACTCCATCTACGAGCAGTACTTC
TRBJ2-5 TRBV6-5 once TRBD2 CASSSSGGAEETQYF TGTGCCAGCAGTTCCAGCGGGGGGGCGGAGGAGACCCAGTACTTC
TRBJ2-6 TRBV25-1 . TRBD2 CASSLGRQMGANVLTF TGTGCCAGCAGCCTCGGGAGGCAAATGGGGGCCAACGTCCTGACTTTC
TRBJ2-7 TRBV29-1 few . CSVDDGSEYEQYF TGCAGCGTTGATGACGGGAGCGAATACGAGCAGTACTTC
TRBJ1-5 TRBV4-3 . . CASSQDGGWTQHF TGCGCCAGCAGCCAAGATGGGGGGTGGACCCAGCATTTT
TRBJ2-5 TRBV10-3 . . CAISESLGEDQETQYF TGTGCCATCAGTGAGTCCCTTGGCGAGGATCAAGAGACCCAGTACTTC
TRBJ2-2 TRBV27 . TRBD2 CASSFLAGTGELFF TGTGCCAGCAGTTTCCTAGCGGGAACCGGGGAGCTGTTTTTT